Shown below are 9 T cell receptor beta chains from a single sample sequenced in a study of T cell responses to AZD1222 COVID-19 vaccine. Using immunoSEQ multiplex PCR, the repertoire was profiled, and TCRdb retains in-frame clones only, with some absent. The table has about 92,000 clones, 70% to 90% seen once. The sample here was peripheral blood, taken on day 0 of AZD1222 vaccination. Every receptor here comes from an adult in good health.

The gene calls are TRBV5-1 and TRBJ1-2; D is unclear. The V gene's germline CDR1 is SGHRS and CDR2 YFSETQ. The germline V and J ends were trimmed by 4 bases and 4 bases, with 11 bases remaining between them. CDR3 length: 13 residues. Here the CDR3 reads CASSLDGTYGYTF. The CDR3 region has the DNA TGCGCCAGCAGCCTAGACGGAACCTATGGCTACACCTTC.

The V gene is TRBV5-5, the J gene TRBJ2-7; D call uncertain. This CDR3 has 12 residues. Germline lookup yields CDR1 SGHKS and CDR2 YYEKEE (reference sequence). V gave up 2 bases and J gave up 5 bases, with 8 bases separating them. Here the CDR3 reads CASSFVLNEQYF. CDR3 nucleotides: TGTGCCAGCAGCTTTGTCCTAAACGAGCAGTACTTC.

V gene TRBV4-2 combines with J gene TRBJ1-4; D is undetermined. This CDR3 is 17 amino acids long. Trimming removed 5 bases at V and 0 bases at J, with 16 bases between. Germline V gene lookup returns CDR1 LGHNA and CDR2 YNFKEQ. CDR3 coding DNA: TGTGCCAGCAGCATGGGTTTTACTCCTGCAACTAATGAAAAACTGTTTTTT. Its translation: CASSMGFTPATNEKLFF.

The chain recombines TRBV5-1 with TRBJ1-3, with D possibly TRBD1 on 6 matching bases. V was pared by 4 bases and J by 0 bases, with 8 bases between. CDR1 is SGHRS and CDR2 is YFSETQ in the germline V gene. The CDR3 loop spans 14 amino acids. The CDR3 coding sequence is TGCGCCAGCAGCGAGGACAGCTCTGGAAACACCATATATTTT. Amino acids: CASSEDSSGNTIYF.

This chain joins TRBV19 and TRBJ1-1, with 8 bases fitting TRBD1. Trimming took 3 bases from V and 0 from J; bases not matched to a gene: 3. The CDR3 length is 15 residues. Germline values: CDR1 LNHDA, CDR2 SQIVND (reference sequence). The CDR3 coding sequence is TGTGCCAGTAGTATCACAGGGGGTGTGAACACTGAAGCTTTCTTT. This encodes CASSITGGVNTEAFF.

The chain carries TRBV6-5 and TRBJ2-7, with 11 nucleotides matching TRBD2. This CDR3 has 14 residues. Germline V gene sequence: CDR1 MNHEY, CDR2 SVGAGI. V shed 5 bases and J 5 bases; nucleotides not matched to a gene: 5. In DNA form, the CDR3 reads TGTGCCAGCAGTCGTACTAGCGGGGGCAACGAGCAGTACTTC. Encoded protein: CASSRTSGGNEQYF.

This clone was seen only once. The CDR3 is CASSYSSGSTDTQYF. For the CDR3, the DNA is TGTGCCAGCAGTTACTCCAGCGGGAGCACAGATACGCAGTATTTT. V is TRBV6-5 and J is TRBJ2-3, with a tentative D call TRBD2 (6 bases). V gave up 0 bases and J gave up 0 bases, with 7 bases separating them. CDR1 and CDR2 (germline): MNHEY, SVGAGI. The CDR3 has 15 amino acids.

This chain links TRBV2 with TRBJ2-1, with 10 bases that match TRBD2. The CDR3 covers 17 residues. Germline CDR1 SNHLY, CDR2 FYNNEI. Trimming took 1 base from V and 4 from J; bases not matched to a gene: 7. CDR3 amino acids: CASSEGTGTSVYNEQFF. Here the CDR3 DNA reads TGTGCCAGCAGTGAAGGAACCGGGACTAGCGTGTACAATGAGCAGTTCTTC.

The chain uses TRBV7-9 and TRBJ1-1; D gene uncertain. V was trimmed by 2 bases and J by 1 base, leaving 8 bases between them. This CDR3 is built from 14 residues. CDR1 and CDR2 (germline): SEHNR, FQNEAQ (reference sequence). The CDR3 DNA is TGTGCCAGCAGCTTATTAGTGGAGAACACTGAAGCTTTCTTT. Translation gives CASSLLVENTEAFF.